This T cell receptor beta chain was sequenced for a study of blood T cell repertoires in COVID-19. The CDR3 is 16 residues long. V was clipped by 4 bases and J by 2 bases; unmatched bases: 5. Germline CDR1 is SGDLS and CDR2 is YYNGEE. Original processing methods: Reference gene primer amplification yielded estimated nucleated cell counts. Using immunoSEQ multiplex PCR, the repertoire was profiled, and TCRdb retains in-frame clones only, with some absent. Clonal size and the V and J genes are those of that table, whereas D and trimming came from the DNA. The sample has 440,000 or so clones, over 75% seen once.

The chain has TRBV9 and TRBJ2-1; 11 bases fit TRBD2. The receptor was derived from a woman aged 35 to 49 with COVID-19, enrolled during active disease. The sequenced sample consisted of peripheral blood. CDR3 DNA: TGTGCCAGCAGCCATAGTAGCGGGGGGGCCTACAATGAGCAGTTCTTC. Amino acid sequence: CASSHSSGGAYNEQFF.